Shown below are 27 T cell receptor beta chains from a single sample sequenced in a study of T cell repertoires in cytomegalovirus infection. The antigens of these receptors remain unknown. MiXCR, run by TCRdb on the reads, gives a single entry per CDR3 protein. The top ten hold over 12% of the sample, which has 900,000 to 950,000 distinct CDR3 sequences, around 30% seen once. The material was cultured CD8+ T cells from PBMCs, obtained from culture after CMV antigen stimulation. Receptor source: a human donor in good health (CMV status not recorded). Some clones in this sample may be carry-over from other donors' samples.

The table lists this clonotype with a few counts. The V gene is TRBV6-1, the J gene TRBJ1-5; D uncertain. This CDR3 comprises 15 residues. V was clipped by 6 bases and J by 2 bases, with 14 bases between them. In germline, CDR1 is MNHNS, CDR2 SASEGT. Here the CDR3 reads CASSTQDPGNQPQHF. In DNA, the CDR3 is TGTGCCAGCAGCACCCAAGATCCCGGCAATCAGCCCCAGCATTTT.

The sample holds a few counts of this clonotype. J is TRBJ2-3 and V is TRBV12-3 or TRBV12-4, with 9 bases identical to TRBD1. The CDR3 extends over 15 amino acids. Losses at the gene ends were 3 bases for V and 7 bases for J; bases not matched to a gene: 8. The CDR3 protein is CASSFPGQGINTQYF. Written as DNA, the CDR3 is TGTGCCAGCAGTTTTCCGGGACAGGGCATAAATACGCAGTATTTT.

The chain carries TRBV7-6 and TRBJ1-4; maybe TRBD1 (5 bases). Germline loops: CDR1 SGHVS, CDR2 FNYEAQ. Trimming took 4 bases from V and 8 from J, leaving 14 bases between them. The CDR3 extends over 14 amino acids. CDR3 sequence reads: CASSSEAGGEKLFF. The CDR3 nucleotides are TGTGCCAGCAGCTCCGAGGCGGGGGGGGAAAAACTGTTTTTT.

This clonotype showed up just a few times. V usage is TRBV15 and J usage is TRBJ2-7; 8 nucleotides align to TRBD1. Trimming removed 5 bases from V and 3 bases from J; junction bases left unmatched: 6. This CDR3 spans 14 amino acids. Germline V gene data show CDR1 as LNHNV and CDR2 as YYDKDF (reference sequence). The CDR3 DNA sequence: TGTGCCACCAGCGGGAAGGACAGGGTCTACGAGCAGTACTTC. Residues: CATSGKDRVYEQYF.

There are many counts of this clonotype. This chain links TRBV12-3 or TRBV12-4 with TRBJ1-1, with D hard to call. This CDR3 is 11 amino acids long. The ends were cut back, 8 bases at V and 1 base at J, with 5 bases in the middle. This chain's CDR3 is CASYKNTEAFF. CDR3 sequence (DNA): TGTGCCAGCTATAAGAACACTGAAGCTTTCTTT.

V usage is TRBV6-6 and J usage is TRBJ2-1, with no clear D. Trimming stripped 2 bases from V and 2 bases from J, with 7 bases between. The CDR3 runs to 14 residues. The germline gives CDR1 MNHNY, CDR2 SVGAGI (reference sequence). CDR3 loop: CASSYGSAYNEQFF. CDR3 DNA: TGTGCCAGCAGTTACGGATCTGCCTACAATGAGCAGTTCTTC.

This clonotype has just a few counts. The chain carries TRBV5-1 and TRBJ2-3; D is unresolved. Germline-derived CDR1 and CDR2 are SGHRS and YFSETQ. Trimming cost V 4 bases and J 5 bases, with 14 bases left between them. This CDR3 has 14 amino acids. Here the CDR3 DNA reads TGCGCCAGCAGCCTGCCGCGGATGGGAGATACGCAGTATTTT. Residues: CASSLPRMGDTQYF.

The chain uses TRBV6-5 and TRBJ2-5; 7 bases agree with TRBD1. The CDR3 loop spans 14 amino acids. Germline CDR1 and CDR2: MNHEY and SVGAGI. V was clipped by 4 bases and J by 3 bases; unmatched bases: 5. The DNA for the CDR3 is TGTGCCAGCAGTTTCACCGGGACAGAAGAGACCCAGTACTTC. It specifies CASSFTGTEETQYF.

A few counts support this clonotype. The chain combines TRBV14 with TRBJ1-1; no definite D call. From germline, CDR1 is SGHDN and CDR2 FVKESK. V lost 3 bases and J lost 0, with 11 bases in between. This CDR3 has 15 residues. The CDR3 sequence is CASSHGLHMNTEAFF. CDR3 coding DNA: TGTGCCAGCAGCCATGGACTCCACATGAACACTGAAGCTTTCTTT.

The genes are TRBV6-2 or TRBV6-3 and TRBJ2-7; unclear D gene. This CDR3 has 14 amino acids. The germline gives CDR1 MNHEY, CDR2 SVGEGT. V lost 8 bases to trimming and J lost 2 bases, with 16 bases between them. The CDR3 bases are TGTGCCAGCCGTTCCGGGCTCGCACCCTACGAGCAGTACTTC. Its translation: CASRSGLAPYEQYF.

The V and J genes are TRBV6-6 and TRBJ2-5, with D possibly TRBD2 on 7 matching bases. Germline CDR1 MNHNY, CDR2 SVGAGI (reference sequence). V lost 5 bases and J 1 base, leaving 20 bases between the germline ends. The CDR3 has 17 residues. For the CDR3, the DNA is TGTGCCAGCAGTAACCCCGAGGGGGGGGGCGGCCAAGAGACCCAGTACTTC. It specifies CASSNPEGGGGQETQYF.

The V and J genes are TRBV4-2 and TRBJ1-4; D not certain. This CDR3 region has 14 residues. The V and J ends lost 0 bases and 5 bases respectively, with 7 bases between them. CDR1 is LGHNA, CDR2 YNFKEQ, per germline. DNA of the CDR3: TGTGCCAGCAGCCAAGAAACAGCAAATGAAAAACTGTTTTTT. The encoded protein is CASSQETANEKLFF.

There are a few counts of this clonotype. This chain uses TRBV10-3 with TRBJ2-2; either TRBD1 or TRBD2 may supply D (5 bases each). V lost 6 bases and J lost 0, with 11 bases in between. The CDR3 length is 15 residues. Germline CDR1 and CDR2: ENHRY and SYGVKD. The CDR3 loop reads CAIRGTVTNTGELFF. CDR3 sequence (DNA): TGTGCCATCAGGGGGACGGTTACGAACACCGGGGAGCTGTTTTTT.

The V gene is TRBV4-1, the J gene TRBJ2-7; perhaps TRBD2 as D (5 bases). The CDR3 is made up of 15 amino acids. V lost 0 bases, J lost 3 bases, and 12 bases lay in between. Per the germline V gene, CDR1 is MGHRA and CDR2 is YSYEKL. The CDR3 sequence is CASSQDRGPYYEQYV. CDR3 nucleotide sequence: TGCGCCAGCAGCCAAGATAGAGGGCCTTACTACGAGCAGTACGTC.

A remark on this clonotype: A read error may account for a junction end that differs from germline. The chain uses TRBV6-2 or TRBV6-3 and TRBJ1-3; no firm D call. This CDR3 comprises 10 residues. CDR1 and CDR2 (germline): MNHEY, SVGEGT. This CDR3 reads CASGYDGPMW. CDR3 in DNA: TGTGCCAGCGGTTACGACGGGCCTATGTGG.

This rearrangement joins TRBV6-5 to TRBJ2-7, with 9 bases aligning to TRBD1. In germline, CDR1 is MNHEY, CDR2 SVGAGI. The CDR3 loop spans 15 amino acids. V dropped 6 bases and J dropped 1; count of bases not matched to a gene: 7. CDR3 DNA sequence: TGTGCCAGCAGCCCAAACAGGGGGCCTTCCTACGAGCAGTACGTC. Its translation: CASSPNRGPSYEQYV.

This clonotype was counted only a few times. CDR3 protein: CASSIVLAEYNEQFF. CDR3 coding DNA: TGTGCCAGTAGTATAGTCTTAGCGGAGTACAATGAGCAGTTCTTC. The rearrangement links TRBV19 to TRBJ2-1; D perhaps matches TRBD2 (6 bases). CDR1 and CDR2 from the germline V gene are LNHDA and SQIVND (reference sequence). V was trimmed by 1 base and J by 4 bases, leaving 11 bases between them. CDR3 length: 15 amino acids.

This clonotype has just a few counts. This CDR3 reads CASSWGEGTNTEAFF. The CDR3, as DNA: TGTGCCAGTTCCTGGGGAGAGGGGACGAACACTGAAGCTTTCTTT. The chain is built from TRBV19 and TRBJ1-1; perhaps TRBD1 as D (5 bases). V lost 8 bases and J 1 base, leaving 17 bases between the germline ends. The CDR3 spans 15 residues. CDR1 is LNHDA and CDR2 is SQIVND in the germline V gene (reference sequence).

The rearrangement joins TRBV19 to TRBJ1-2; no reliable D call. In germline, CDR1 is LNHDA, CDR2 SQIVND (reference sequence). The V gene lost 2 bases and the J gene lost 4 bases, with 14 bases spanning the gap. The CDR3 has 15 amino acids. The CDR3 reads CASSISPTSVYGYTF. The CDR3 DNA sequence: TGTGCCAGTAGTATATCCCCTACTTCAGTCTATGGCTACACCTTC.

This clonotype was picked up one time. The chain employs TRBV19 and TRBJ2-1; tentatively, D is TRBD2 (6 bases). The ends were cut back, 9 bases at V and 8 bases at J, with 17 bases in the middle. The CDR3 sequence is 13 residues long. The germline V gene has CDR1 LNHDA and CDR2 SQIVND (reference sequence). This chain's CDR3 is CASSGSRGYEQFF. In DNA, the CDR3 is TGTGCCAGCTCCGGGAGTCGCGGGTATGAGCAGTTCTTC.

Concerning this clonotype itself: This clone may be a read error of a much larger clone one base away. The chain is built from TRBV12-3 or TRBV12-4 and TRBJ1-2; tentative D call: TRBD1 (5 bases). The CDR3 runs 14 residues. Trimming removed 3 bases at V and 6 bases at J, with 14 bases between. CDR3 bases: TGTGCCAGCAGTTTCAGGACAATCGCGGATGGCTACACCTTC. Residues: CASSFRTIADGYTF.

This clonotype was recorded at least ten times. The CDR3 DNA reads TGTGCCAGTAGTACATGGGACAGGGACGACAATCAGCCCCAGCATTTT. This sequence encodes CASSTWDRDDNQPQHF. The rearrangement uses TRBV19 and TRBJ1-5; 9 bases align to TRBD1. This CDR3 has 16 residues. The V gene end was trimmed by 4 bases and the J gene end by 3 bases; junction bases not matched to a gene: 7. Germline loops: CDR1 LNHDA, CDR2 SQIVND (reference sequence).

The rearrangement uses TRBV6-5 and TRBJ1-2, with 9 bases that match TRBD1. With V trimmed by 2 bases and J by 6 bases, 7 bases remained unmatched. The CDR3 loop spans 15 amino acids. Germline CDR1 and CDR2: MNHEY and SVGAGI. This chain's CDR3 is CASSYGTGNVNGYTF. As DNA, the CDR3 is TGTGCCAGCAGTTACGGGACAGGGAACGTAAATGGCTACACCTTC.

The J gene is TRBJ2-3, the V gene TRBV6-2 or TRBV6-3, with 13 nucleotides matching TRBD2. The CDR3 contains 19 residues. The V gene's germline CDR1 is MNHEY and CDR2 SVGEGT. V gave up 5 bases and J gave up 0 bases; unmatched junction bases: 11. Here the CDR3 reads CASSTETLAGGTSTDTQYF. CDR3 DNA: TGTGCCAGCAGTACAGAAACACTAGCGGGGGGGACCAGCACAGATACGCAGTATTTT.

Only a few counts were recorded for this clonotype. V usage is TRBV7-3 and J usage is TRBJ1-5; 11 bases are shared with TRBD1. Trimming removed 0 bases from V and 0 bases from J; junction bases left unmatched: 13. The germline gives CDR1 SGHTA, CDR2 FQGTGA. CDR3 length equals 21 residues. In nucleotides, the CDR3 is TGTGCCAGCAGCTTAACTAAGTCCGGGACAGGGGGAACTTATAGCAATCAGCCCCAGCATTTT. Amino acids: CASSLTKSGTGGTYSNQPQHF.

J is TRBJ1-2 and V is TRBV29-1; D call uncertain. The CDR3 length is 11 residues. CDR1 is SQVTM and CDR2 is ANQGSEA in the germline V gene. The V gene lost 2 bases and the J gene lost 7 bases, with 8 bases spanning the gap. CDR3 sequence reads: CSVELSGGYTF. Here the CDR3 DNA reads TGCAGCGTTGAATTGTCCGGTGGCTACACCTTC.

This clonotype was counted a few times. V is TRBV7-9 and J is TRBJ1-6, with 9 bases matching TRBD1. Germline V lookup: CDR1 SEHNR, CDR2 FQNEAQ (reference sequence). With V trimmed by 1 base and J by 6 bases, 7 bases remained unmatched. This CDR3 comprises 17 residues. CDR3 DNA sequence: TGTGCCAGCAGCTTAGGTGACAGGGGGTACTTTAATTCACCCCTCCACTTT. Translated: CASSLGDRGYFNSPLHF.